This T cell receptor beta chain stems from a study of OX40 agonist ivuxolimab in advanced cancers. As for the study in general: At doses from 0.01 to 10 mg/kg, patients were given intravenous ivuxolimab every 2 weeks. Study-wide results and caveats: There were also nonresponders showing low normalized T-cell clonal expansion.

Cycle 7 day 1, cycle 4 day 1, and baseline were the timepoints at which blood was sampled. Data came from immunoSEQ multiplex PCR; TCRdb stores just in-frame clones and leaves some out. The top ten clones hold roughly 18% of a sample with tens of thousands of clones, 88% of them seen once. Of note for this clone: Its antigen is undetermined.

V dropped 5 bases and J dropped 2 bases, with 13 bases sitting between them. The CDR3 has 14 residues. Germline assignment: CDR1 SGHTA and CDR2 FQGNSA. This sequence joins TRBV7-2 and TRBJ2-7; weak D call: TRBD1 (5 bases). Sequences were derived from CD4+ or CD8+ T cells sorted from blood, sampled in a trial of the OX40 agonist ivuxolimab. The receptor's source is an adult with an advanced solid tumor such as melanoma, head and neck, liver or kidney cancer. Here the CDR3 DNA reads TGTGCCAGCAGCGCCCGACAGTACCCCTACGAGCAGTACTTC. The encoded protein is CASSARQYPYEQYF. The entire variable domain, with the rest obtained from reference TRBV7-2 and TRBJ2-7, is as follows: GAGVSQSPSNKVTEKGKDVELRCDPISGHTALYWYRQSLGQGLEFLIYFQGNSAPDKSGLPSDRFSAERTGGSVSTLTIQRTQQEDSAVYLCASSARQYPYEQYFGPGTRLTVT.